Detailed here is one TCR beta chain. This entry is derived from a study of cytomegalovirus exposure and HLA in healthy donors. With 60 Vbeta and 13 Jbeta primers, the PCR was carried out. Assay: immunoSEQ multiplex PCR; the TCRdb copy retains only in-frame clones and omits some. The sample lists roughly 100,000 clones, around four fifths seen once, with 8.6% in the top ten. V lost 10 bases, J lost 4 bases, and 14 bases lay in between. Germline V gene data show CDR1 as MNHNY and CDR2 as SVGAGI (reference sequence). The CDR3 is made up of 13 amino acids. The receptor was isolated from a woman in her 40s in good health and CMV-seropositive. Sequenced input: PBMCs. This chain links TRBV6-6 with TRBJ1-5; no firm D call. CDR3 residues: CATKPPGNQPQHF. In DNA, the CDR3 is TGTGCCACCAAACCCCCGGGGAATCAGCCCCAGCATTTT.